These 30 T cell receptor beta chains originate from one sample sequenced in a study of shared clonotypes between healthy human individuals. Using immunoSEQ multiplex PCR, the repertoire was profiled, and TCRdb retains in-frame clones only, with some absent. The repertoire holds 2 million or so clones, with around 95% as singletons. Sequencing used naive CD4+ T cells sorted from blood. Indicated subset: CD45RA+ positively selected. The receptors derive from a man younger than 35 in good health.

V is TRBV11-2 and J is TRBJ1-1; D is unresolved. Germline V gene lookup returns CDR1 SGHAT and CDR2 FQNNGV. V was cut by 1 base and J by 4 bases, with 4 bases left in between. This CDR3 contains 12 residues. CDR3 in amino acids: CASSLGITEAFF. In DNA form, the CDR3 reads TGTGCCAGCAGCTTAGGTATCACTGAAGCTTTCTTT. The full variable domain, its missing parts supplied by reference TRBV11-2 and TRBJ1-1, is EAGVAQSPRYKIIEKRQSVAFWCNPISGHATLYWYQQILGQGPKLLIQFQNNGVVDDSQLPKDRFSAERLKGVDSTLKIQPAKLEDSAVYLCASSLGITEAFFGQGTRLTVV.

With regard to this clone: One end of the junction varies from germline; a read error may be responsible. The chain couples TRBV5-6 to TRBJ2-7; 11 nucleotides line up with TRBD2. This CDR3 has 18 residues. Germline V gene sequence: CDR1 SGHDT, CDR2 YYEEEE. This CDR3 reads CASSLVSGRLAGSSEQYF. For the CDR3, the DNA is TGTGCCAGCAGCTTGGTTTCTGGTCGACTAGCGGGGTCCTCCGAGCAGTACTTC. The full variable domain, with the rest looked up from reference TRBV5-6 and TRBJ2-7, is DAGVTQSPTHLIKTRGQQVTLRCSPKSGHDTVSWYQQALGQGPQFIFQYYEEEERQRGNFPDRFSGHQFPNYSSELNVNALLLGDSALYLCASSLVSGRLAGSSEQYFGPGTRLTVT.

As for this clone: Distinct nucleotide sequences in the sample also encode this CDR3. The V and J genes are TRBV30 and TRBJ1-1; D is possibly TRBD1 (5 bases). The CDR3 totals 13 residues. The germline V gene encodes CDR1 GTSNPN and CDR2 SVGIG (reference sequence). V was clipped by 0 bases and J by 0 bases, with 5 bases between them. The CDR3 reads CAWSVGVNTEAFF. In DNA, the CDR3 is TGTGCCTGGAGTGTGGGGGTGAACACTGAAGCTTTCTTT.

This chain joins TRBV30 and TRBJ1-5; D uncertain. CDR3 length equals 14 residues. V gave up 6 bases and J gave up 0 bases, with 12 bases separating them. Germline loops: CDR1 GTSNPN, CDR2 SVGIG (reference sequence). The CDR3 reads CACSWLNSNQPQHF. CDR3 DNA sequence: TGTGCCTGTAGTTGGCTTAATAGCAATCAGCCCCAGCATTTT.

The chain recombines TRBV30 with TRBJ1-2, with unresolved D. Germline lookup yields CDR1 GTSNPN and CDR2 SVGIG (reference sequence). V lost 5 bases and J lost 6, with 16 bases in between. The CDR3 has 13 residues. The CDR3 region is CAWGNWGDHGYTF. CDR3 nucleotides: TGTGCCTGGGGGAACTGGGGTGACCATGGCTACACCTTC.

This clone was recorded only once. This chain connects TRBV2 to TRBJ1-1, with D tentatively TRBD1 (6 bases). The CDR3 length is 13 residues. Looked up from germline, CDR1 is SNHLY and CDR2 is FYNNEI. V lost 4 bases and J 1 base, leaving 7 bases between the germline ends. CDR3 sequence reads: CASSGGRNTEAFF. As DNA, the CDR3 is TGTGCCAGCAGTGGGGGGCGGAACACTGAAGCTTTCTTT.

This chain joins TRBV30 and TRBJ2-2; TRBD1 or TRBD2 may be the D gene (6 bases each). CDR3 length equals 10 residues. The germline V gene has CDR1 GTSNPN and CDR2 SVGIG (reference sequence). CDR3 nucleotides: TGTGGTGGGGGGCCCGGGGAGCTGTTTTTT. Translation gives CGGGPGELFF. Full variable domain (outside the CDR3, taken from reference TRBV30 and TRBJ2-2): SQTIHQWPATLVQPVGSPLSLECTVEGTSNPNLYWYRQAAGRGLQLLFYSVGIGQISSEVPQNLSASRPQDRQFILSSKKLLLSDSGFYLCGGGPGELFFGEGSRLTVL.

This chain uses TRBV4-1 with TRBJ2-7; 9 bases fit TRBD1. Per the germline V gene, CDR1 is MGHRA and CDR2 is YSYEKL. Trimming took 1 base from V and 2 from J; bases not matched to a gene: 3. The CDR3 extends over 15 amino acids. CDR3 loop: CASSQGQGVPYEQYF. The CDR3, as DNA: TGCGCCAGCAGCCAAGGACAGGGGGTCCCCTACGAGCAGTACTTC.

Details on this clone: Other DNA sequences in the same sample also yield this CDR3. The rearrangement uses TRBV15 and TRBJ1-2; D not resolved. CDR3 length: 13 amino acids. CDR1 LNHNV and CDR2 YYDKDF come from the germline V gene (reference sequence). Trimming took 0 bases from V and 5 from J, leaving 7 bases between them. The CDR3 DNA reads TGTGCCACCAGCAGAGATAGAGGGTATGGCTACACCTTC. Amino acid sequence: CATSRDRGYGYTF.

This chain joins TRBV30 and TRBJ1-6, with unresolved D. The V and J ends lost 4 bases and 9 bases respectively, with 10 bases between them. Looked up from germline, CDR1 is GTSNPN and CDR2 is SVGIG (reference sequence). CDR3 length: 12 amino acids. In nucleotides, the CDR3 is TGTGCCTGGATGAGGGTAGGTTCACCCCTCCACTTT. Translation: CAWMRVGSPLHF.

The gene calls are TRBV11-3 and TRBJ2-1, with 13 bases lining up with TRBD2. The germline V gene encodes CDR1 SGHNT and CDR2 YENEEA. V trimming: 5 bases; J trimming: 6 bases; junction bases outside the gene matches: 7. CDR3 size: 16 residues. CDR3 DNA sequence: TGTGCCAGCAGCACCACTAGCGGGGGGGCCGGCAATGAGCAGTTCTTC. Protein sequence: CASSTTSGGAGNEQFF.

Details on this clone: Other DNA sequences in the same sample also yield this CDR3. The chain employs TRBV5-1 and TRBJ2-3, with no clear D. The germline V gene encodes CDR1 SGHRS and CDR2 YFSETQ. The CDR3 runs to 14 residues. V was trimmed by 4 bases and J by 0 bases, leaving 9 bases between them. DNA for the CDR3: TGCGCCAGCAGCGAAGGTTCTAGCACAGATACGCAGTATTTT. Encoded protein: CASSEGSSTDTQYF.

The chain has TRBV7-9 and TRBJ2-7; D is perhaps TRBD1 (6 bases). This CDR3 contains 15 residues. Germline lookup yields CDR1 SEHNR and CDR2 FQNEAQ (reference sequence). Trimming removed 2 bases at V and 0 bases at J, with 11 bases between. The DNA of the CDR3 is TGTGCCAGCAGCTTAAGTGGGGACATCTCCTACGAGCAGTACTTC. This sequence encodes CASSLSGDISYEQYF.

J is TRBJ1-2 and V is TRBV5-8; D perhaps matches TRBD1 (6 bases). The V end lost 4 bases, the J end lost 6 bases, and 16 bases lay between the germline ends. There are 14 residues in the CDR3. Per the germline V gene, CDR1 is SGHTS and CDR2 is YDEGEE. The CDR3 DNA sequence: TGTGCCAGCAGCGTAGTTTTGGGGGCTAATGGCTACACCTTC. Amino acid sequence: CASSVVLGANGYTF.

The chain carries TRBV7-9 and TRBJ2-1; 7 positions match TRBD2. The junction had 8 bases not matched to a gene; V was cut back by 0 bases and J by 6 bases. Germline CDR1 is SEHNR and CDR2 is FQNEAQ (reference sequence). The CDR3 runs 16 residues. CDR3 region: CASSLALAAIGNEQFF. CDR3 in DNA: TGTGCCAGCAGCTTAGCGCTAGCGGCAATCGGCAATGAGCAGTTCTTC.

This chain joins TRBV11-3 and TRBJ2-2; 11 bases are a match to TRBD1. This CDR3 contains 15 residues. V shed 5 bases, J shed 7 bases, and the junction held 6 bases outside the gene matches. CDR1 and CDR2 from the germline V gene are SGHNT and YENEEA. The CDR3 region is CASSPGQGELGELFF. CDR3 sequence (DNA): TGTGCCAGCAGCCCGGGACAGGGGGAACTCGGGGAGCTGTTTTTT. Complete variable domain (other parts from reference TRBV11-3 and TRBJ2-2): EAGVVQSPRYKIIEKKQPVAFWCNPISGHNTLYWYLQNLGQGPELLIRYENEEAVDDSQLPKDRFSAERLKGVDSTLKIQPAELGDSAVYLCASSPGQGELGELFFGEGSRLTVL.

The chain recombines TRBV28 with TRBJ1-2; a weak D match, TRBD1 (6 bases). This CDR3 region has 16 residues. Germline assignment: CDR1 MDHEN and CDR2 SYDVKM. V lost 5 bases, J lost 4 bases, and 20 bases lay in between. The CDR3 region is CASSLGGGLPIYGYTF. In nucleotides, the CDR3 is TGTGCCAGCAGTCTAGGGGGGGGCCTCCCCATCTATGGCTACACCTTC.

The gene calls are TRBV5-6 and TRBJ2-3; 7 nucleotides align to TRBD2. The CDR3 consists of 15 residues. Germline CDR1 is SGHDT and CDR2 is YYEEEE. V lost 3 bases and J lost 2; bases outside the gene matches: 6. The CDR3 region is CASSSLAFYTDTQYF. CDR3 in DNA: TGTGCCAGCAGCTCACTAGCGTTTTACACAGATACGCAGTATTTT. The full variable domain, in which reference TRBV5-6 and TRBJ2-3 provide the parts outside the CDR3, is DAGVTQSPTHLIKTRGQQVTLRCSPKSGHDTVSWYQQALGQGPQFIFQYYEEEERQRGNFPDRFSGHQFPNYSSELNVNALLLGDSALYLCASSSLAFYTDTQYFGPGTRLTVL.

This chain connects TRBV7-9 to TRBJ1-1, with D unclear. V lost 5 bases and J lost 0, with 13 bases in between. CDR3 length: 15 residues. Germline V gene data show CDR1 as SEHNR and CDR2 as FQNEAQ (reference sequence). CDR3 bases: TGTGCCAGCAGCCCGAACTGGGGTTTGAACACTGAAGCTTTCTTT. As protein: CASSPNWGLNTEAFF.

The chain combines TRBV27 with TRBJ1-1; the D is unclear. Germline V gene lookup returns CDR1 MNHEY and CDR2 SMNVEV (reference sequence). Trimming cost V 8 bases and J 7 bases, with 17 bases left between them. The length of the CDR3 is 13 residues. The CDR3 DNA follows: TGTGCCAGCTCGGTGTGGCAGGACCATGAAGCTTTCTTT. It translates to CASSVWQDHEAFF.

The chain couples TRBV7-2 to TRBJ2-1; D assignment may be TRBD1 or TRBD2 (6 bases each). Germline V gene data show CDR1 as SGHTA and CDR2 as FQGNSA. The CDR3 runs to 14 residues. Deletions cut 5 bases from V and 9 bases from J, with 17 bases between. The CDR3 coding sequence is TGTGCCAGCAGCATAGGGGGGTTTAGCGGTGAGCAGTTCTTC. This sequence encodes CASSIGGFSGEQFF.

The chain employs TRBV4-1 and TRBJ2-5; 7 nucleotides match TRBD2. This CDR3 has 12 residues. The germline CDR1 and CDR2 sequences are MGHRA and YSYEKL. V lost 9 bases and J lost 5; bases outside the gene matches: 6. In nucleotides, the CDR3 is TGCGCCAGTGGAGGGGAGGGTGAGACCCAGTACTTC. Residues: CASGGEGETQYF.

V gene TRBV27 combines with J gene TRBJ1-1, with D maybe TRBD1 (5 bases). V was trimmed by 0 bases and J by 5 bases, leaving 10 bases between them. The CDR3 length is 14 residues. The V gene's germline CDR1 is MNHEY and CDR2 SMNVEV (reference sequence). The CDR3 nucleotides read TGTGCCAGCAGTTTATCTGGGGCAGGAACTGAAGCTTTCTTT. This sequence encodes CASSLSGAGTEAFF.

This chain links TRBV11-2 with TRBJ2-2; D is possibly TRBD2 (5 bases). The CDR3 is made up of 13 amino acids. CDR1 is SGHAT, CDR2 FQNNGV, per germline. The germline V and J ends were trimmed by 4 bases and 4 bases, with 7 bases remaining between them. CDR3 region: CASSSGFTGELFF. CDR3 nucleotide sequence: TGTGCCAGCAGCTCGGGGTTCACCGGGGAGCTGTTTTTT.

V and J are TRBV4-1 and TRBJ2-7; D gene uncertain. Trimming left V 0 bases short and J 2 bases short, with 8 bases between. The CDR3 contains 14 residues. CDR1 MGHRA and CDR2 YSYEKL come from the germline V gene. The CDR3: CASSQDYGPYEQYF. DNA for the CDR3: TGCGCCAGCAGCCAAGATTACGGGCCCTACGAGCAGTACTTC.

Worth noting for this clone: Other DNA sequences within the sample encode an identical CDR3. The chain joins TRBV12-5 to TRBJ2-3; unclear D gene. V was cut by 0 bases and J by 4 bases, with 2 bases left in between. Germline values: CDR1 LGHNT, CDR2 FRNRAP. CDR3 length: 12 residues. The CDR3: CASGLVADTQYF. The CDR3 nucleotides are TGTGCTAGTGGTTTGGTAGCAGATACGCAGTATTTT.

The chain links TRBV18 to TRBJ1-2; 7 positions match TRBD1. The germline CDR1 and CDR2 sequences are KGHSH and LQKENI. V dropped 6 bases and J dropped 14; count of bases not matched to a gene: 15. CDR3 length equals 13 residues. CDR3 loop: CASSGSFGQEGTF. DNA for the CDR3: TGTGCCAGCTCCGGAAGTTTTGGACAGGAGGGTACCTTC.

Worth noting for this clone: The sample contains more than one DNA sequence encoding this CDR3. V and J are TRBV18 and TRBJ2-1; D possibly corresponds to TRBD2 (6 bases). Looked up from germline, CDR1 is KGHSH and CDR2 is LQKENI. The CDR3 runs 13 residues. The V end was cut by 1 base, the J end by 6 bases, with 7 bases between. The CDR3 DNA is TGTGCCAGCTCACCACTTAGCGGCAATGAGCAGTTCTTC. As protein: CASSPLSGNEQFF. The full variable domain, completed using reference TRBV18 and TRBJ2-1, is NAGVMQNPRHLVRRRGQEARLRCSPMKGHSHVYWYRQLPEEGLKFMVYLQKENIIDESGMPKERFSAEFPKEGPSILRIQQVVRGDSAAYFCASSPLSGNEQFFGPGTRLTVL.

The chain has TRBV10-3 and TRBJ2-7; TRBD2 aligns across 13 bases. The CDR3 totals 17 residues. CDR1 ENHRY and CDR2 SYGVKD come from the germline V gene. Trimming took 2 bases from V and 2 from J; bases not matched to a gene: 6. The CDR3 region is CAISEARGLAGTYEQYF. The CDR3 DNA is TGTGCCATCAGTGAGGCCCGGGGACTAGCGGGAACCTACGAGCAGTACTTC.

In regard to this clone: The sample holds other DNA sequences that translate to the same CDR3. The CDR3 region has the DNA TGTGCCAGCAGCTTAGCGGGGGGAAGCTCCTACGAGCAGTACTTC. Protein: CASSLAGGSSYEQYF. The V call is TRBV7-9, the J call TRBJ2-7; tentative D call: TRBD2 (6 bases). The CDR3 sequence is 15 residues long. V was trimmed by 0 bases and J by 0 bases, leaving 9 bases between them. Germline loops: CDR1 SEHNR, CDR2 FQNEAQ (reference sequence).